The 21 T cell receptor beta chains presented below share a single source sample, sequenced in a study of cytomegalovirus exposure and HLA in healthy donors. This PCR relied on a set of 60 Vbeta primers and 13 Jbeta primers. The protocol was immunoSEQ multiplex PCR, while the TCRdb copy is restricted to in-frame clones and leaves out a portion. The sample yields some 110,000 clones, roughly 80% seen once. The sequenced sample consisted of PBMCs. The receptors were sampled from a man aged 25 to 40 in good health and CMV-seropositive.

V gene TRBV9 combines with J gene TRBJ2-1, with D possibly being TRBD2 (5 bases). V was shortened by 4 bases and J by 0 bases, with 11 bases between the two germline ends. Germline assignment: CDR1 SGDLS and CDR2 YYNGEE. This CDR3 has 15 amino acids. CDR3 protein: CASSFGLSSYNEQFF. In nucleotides, the CDR3 is TGTGCCAGCAGCTTTGGACTGAGCTCCTACAATGAGCAGTTCTTC.

This clone was seen only a few times. The V and J genes are TRBV6-6 and TRBJ2-4; perhaps TRBD2 as D (6 bases). The germline V and J ends were trimmed by 8 bases and 6 bases, with 14 bases remaining between them. CDR1 MNHNY and CDR2 SVGAGI come from the germline V gene (reference sequence). The CDR3 is made up of 13 amino acids. The CDR3 DNA is TGTGCCAGCGGCGGGACCCAGGCAAACATTCAGTACTTC. Protein: CASGGTQANIQYF.

About this clone: The conserved final phenylalanine or tryptophan is absent from the CDR3, which likely points to a read error. The DNA is omitted, as the CDR3 cannot be located on it reliably, and the CDR3 follows TCRdb's listing. V and J are TRBV5-6 and TRBJ1-5; the table's D call TRBD1 went unverified against the DNA. Germline-derived CDR1 and CDR2 are SGHDT and YYEEEE. The CDR3 has 15 residues if both end residues are counted. The CDR3 region is CASRRRDRGRPDSST.

This chain connects TRBV2 to TRBJ1-2; 8 bases agree with TRBD1. The CDR3 contains 15 residues. Germline trimming cut 7 bases from V and 0 bases from J; bases unmatched to any gene: 7. From germline, CDR1 is SNHLY and CDR2 FYNNEI. Here the CDR3 reads CASTYRQGTNYGYTF. The CDR3 DNA reads TGTGCCAGCACCTACAGACAGGGGACTAACTATGGCTACACCTTC.

The DNA for the CDR3 is TGTGCCAGCAGTCCGGGACTAGCGGCCTCATACGAGCAGTACGTC. Its translation: CASSPGLAASYEQYV. V and J are TRBV6-1 and TRBJ2-7, with 11 bases matching TRBD2. Germline V gene data show CDR1 as MNHNS and CDR2 as SASEGT. This CDR3 is 15 amino acids long. V shed 5 bases and J 4 bases; nucleotides not matched to a gene: 7.

This chain joins TRBV2 and TRBJ1-1; 7 bases agree with TRBD1. V lost 6 bases to trimming and J lost 0 bases; unmatched junction nucleotides: 1. This CDR3 has 13 residues. The germline V gene has CDR1 SNHLY and CDR2 FYNNEI. The DNA of the CDR3 is TGTGCCAGCAGGGACAGGCTGAACACTGAAGCTTTCTTT. This codes for CASRDRLNTEAFF.

There are a few counts of this clone. This likely comes from a read error, as the CDR3 has no conserved phenylalanine or tryptophan at its end. The DNA is omitted, as the CDR3 cannot be located on it reliably, and the CDR3 follows TCRdb's listing. The chain recombines TRBV7-9 with TRBJ1-3; the table's D call, TRBD1, was not checked against the DNA. In germline, CDR1 is SEHNR, CDR2 FQNEAQ (reference sequence). The CDR3 spans 10 residues, counting both ends. The CDR3 loop is CASSQNRSGT.

This rearrangement joins TRBV9 to TRBJ2-1, with 7 bases identical to TRBD2. The CDR3 covers 15 residues. The germline V gene encodes CDR1 SGDLS and CDR2 YYNGEE. Germline trimming cut 0 bases from V and 4 bases from J; bases unmatched to any gene: 4. CDR3 nucleotides: TGTGCCAGCAGCGTAGTGTGGGGGGGATACAATGAGCAGTTCTTC. Translating gives CASSVVWGGYNEQFF.

The chain combines TRBV18 with TRBJ2-2; weak D call: TRBD1 (6 bases). Looked up from germline, CDR1 is KGHSH and CDR2 is LQKENI. V was clipped by 5 bases and J by 2 bases, with 12 bases between them. The CDR3 consists of 15 residues. CDR3 protein: CASSGSGVNTGELFF. CDR3 coding DNA: TGTGCCAGCTCAGGCTCAGGGGTAAACACCGGGGAGCTGTTTTTT. Together with reference TRBV18 and TRBJ2-2, the CDR3 gives the full variable domain: NAGVMQNPRHLVRRRGQEARLRCSPMKGHSHVYWYRQLPEEGLKFMVYLQKENIIDESGMPKERFSAEFPKEGPSILRIQQVVRGDSAAYFCASSGSGVNTGELFFGEGSRLTVL.

The chain uses TRBV7-6 and TRBJ1-5; D is ambiguous. The CDR3 sequence is 15 residues long. The germline V gene has CDR1 SGHVS and CDR2 FNYEAQ. Trimming left V 1 base short and J 3 bases short, with 10 bases between. DNA of the CDR3: TGTGCCAGCAGCTTAGTAGCGGGTTCCAATCAGCCCCAGCATTTT. It translates to CASSLVAGSNQPQHF. The full variable domain, with the rest looked up from reference TRBV7-6 and TRBJ1-5, is GAGVSQSPRYKVTKRGQDVALRCDPISGHVSLYWYRQALGQGPEFLTYFNYEAQQDKSGLPNDRFSAERPEGSISTLTIQRTEQRDSAMYRCASSLVAGSNQPQHFGDGTRLSIL.

By sample share, this clone is medium-sized. The genes are TRBV5-6 and TRBJ1-1; D unclear. CDR3 length: 14 residues. Germline CDR1 and CDR2: SGHDT and YYEEEE. The V gene lost 2 bases and the J gene lost 4 bases, with 12 bases spanning the gap. CDR3 in amino acids: CASSLMSGSTEAFF. DNA for the CDR3: TGTGCCAGCAGCTTAATGTCGGGGAGCACTGAAGCTTTCTTT.

In this sample, this clone turned up a few times. The chain joins TRBV11-3 to TRBJ2-5; 9 bases fit TRBD1. The germline gives CDR1 SGHNT, CDR2 YENEEA. J lost 4 bases, V lost 5 bases, and 8 bases had no gene match. This CDR3 contains 15 residues. Here the CDR3 DNA reads TGTGCCAGCAGCCCGGGACAGGGTCAAGCAGAGACCCAGTACTTC. It translates to CASSPGQGQAETQYF.

This clone was counted a few times. The J gene is TRBJ1-5, the V gene TRBV7-2; TRBD1 is a possible D gene (5 bases). Trimming left V 2 bases short and J 6 bases short, with 11 bases between. The germline V gene has CDR1 SGHTA and CDR2 FQGNSA. The CDR3 runs 14 residues. The CDR3 sequence is CASSLSQGIQPQHF. CDR3 DNA sequence: TGTGCCAGCAGCTTATCCCAGGGAATTCAGCCCCAGCATTTT.

The chain carries TRBV6-1 and TRBJ2-5; tentatively, D is TRBD1 (6 bases). Germline V gene lookup returns CDR1 MNHNS and CDR2 SASEGT. The V and J ends lost 4 bases and 3 bases respectively, with 9 bases between them. This CDR3 contains 13 residues. The CDR3 region is CASSVDSEETQYF. CDR3 in DNA: TGTGCCAGCAGTGTGGACAGCGAAGAGACCCAGTACTTC.

The chain links TRBV5-6 to TRBJ1-4, with D perhaps TRBD1 (6 bases). The length of the CDR3 is 13 residues. Trimming shortened V by 4 bases and J by 5 bases, and 9 bases separated the two germline ends. CDR1 and CDR2 (germline): SGHDT, YYEEEE. The CDR3 loop reads CASSAGTNEKLFF. The CDR3 region has the DNA TGTGCCAGCAGCGCCGGGACAAATGAAAAACTGTTTTTT. Supplemented by reference TRBV5-6 and TRBJ1-4, the full variable domain reads DAGVTQSPTHLIKTRGQQVTLRCSPKSGHDTVSWYQQALGQGPQFIFQYYEEEERQRGNFPDRFSGHQFPNYSSELNVNALLLGDSALYLCASSAGTNEKLFFGSGTQLSVL.

The chain links TRBV6-1 to TRBJ2-2; a weak D match, TRBD1 (7 bases). CDR1 is MNHNS and CDR2 is SASEGT in the germline V gene. The CDR3 has 15 amino acids. Trimming pared 1 base from V and 5 bases from J, leaving 11 bases between. CDR3: CASSEVGGQTGELFF. CDR3 nucleotides: TGTGCCAGCAGTGAAGTGGGGGGACAGACCGGGGAGCTGTTTTTT.

The chain combines TRBV13 with TRBJ2-5, with 9 nucleotides matching TRBD1. This CDR3 is 14 amino acids long. V lost 5 bases, J lost 5 bases, and 6 bases stayed unmatched. CDR1 PRHDT and CDR2 FYEKMQ come from the germline V gene (reference sequence). CDR3 region: CASSPRDRAETQYF. The CDR3 nucleotides are TGTGCCAGCAGCCCTCGGGACAGGGCGGAGACCCAGTACTTC.

The chain recombines TRBV5-5 with TRBJ2-5, with D hard to call. V dropped 4 bases and J dropped 5 bases, with 9 bases sitting between them. Germline CDR1 reads SGHKS; CDR2 reads YYEKEE (reference sequence). The CDR3 has 12 residues. CDR3 DNA: TGTGCCAGCAGCCGCCGTGAGGAGACCCAGTACTTC. It codes for CASSRREETQYF.

The chain is built from TRBV5-1 and TRBJ2-3; no reliable D call. Germline V gene lookup returns CDR1 SGHRS and CDR2 YFSETQ. Trimming removed 4 bases at V and 4 bases at J, with 10 bases between. The CDR3 has 13 amino acids. The CDR3 nucleotides are TGCGCCAGCAGCCAATCACAGCCAGATACGCAGTATTTT. Its protein product is CASSQSQPDTQYF.

V is TRBV28 and J is TRBJ1-2, with TRBD1 matching over 9 bases. V dropped 0 bases and J dropped 4; count of bases not matched to a gene: 3. Germline values: CDR1 MDHEN, CDR2 SYDVKM. The CDR3 is 15 residues long. Here the CDR3 reads CASSLWGQGSYGYTF. The CDR3 DNA reads as TGTGCCAGCAGTTTATGGGGACAGGGTAGCTATGGCTACACCTTC.

The gene calls are TRBV5-1 and TRBJ1-2, with 8 nucleotides matching TRBD1. Germline V gene data show CDR1 as SGHRS and CDR2 as YFSETQ. The V gene end was trimmed by 3 bases and the J gene end by 0 bases; junction bases not matched to a gene: 4. The CDR3 runs 15 residues. The DNA for the CDR3 is TGCGCCAGCAGCTCCACGGGACAGGCTAACTATGGCTACACCTTC. Encoded protein: CASSSTGQANYGYTF.